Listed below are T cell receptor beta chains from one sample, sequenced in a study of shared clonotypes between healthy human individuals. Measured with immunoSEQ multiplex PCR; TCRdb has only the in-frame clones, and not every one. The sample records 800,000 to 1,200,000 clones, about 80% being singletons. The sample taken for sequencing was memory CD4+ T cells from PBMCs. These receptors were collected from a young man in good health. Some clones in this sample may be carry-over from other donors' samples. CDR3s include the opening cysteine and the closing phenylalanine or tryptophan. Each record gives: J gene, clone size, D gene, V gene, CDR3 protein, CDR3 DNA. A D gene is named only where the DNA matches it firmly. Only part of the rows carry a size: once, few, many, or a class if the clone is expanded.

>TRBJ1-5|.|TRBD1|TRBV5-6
CASSLKGQGANQPQHF
TGTGCCAGCAGCTTGAAGGGACAGGGGGCGAATCAGCCCCAGCATTTT
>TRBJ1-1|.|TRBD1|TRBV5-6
CASSPRGQGTEAFF
TGTGCCAGCAGCCCGCGGGGACAGGGCACTGAAGCTTTCTTT
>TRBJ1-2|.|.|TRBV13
CASSSDGTLYGYTF
TGTGCCAGCAGTTCCGACGGGACACTTTATGGTTACACCTTC
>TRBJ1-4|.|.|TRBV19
CASSIYPGEKLFF
TGTGCCAGTAGTATCTACCCGGGTGAAAAACTGTTTTTT
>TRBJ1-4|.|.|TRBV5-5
CASSQPGRATNEKLFF
TGTGCCAGCAGCCAACCAGGGAGAGCGACTAATGAAAAACTGTTTTTT
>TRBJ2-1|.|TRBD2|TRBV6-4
CASSVAGEPYNEQFF
TGTGCCAGCAGTGTTGCGGGAGAACCCTACAATGAGCAGTTCTTC
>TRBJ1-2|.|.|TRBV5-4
CASSSPPPGGYTF
TGTGCCAGCAGCTCCCCTCCCCCGGGGGGCTACACCTTC
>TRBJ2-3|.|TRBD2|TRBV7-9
CASGAGEADTQYF
TGTGCCAGCGGGGCGGGAGAAGCAGATACGCAGTATTTT
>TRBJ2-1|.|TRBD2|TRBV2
CASKIFRAGLAGYNEQFF
TGTGCCAGCAAGATCTTCCGGGCGGGACTAGCGGGATACAATGAGCAGTTCTTC
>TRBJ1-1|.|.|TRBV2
CASSIQTITEAFF
TGTGCCAGCAGTATTCAGACTATCACTGAAGCTTTCTTT
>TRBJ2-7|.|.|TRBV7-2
CASSLDGGRIYEQYF
TGTGCCAGCAGCTTAGATGGTGGCAGGATCTACGAGCAGTACTTC
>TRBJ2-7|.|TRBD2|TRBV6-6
CASRRLADVGYEQYF
TGTGCCAGCAGAAGACTAGCAGATGTCGGATACGAGCAGTACTTC
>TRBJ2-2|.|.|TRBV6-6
CASGHTGELFF
TGTGCCAGCGGGCATACCGGGGAGCTGTTTTTT
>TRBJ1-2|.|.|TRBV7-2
CASSLMVGQGRGYGYTF
TGTGCCAGCAGCTTAATGGTGGGGCAGGGAAGAGGCTATGGCTACACCTTC
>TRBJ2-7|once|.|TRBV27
CASKPTVTGYEQYF
TGTGCCAGCAAACCCACGGTAACAGGGTACGAGCAGTACTTC
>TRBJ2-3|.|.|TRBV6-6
CASSYSSDTQYF
TGTGCCAGCAGTTACTCCTCAGATACGCAGTATTTT
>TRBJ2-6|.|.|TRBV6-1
CASSEEGSGANVLTF
TGTGCCAGCAGTGAAGAGGGGTCTGGGGCCAACGTCCTGACTTTC
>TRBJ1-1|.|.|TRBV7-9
CASSLGGDTEAFF
TGTGCCAGCAGCTTGGGGGGAGATACTGAAGCTTTCTTT
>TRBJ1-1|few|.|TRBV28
CASRDLGTEAFF
TGTGCCAGCAGGGACCTCGGAACTGAAGCTTTCTTT
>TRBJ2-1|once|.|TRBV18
CASSPSAGTYNEQFF
TGTGCCAGCTCACCATCTGCGGGAACCTACAATGAGCAGTTCTTC
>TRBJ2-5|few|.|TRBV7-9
CASSYRSPETQYF
TGTGCCAGCAGCTACAGGTCTCCTGAGACCCAGTACTTC
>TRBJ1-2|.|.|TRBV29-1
CSAERTANYGYTF
TGCAGCGCCGAAAGGACGGCCAACTATGGCTACACCTTC
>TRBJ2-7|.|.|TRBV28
CASSFRGRNSYEQYF
TGTGCCAGCAGTTTTAGGGGTCGTAACTCCTACGAGCAGTACTTC